This TCR beta chain was recovered during a study of blood T cell repertoires in COVID-19. Generated by immunoSEQ multiplex PCR, the TCRdb table keeps only in-frame clones and is missing some. The sample consists of about 94,000 clones, 80% of them appearing once. The source is a human donor in a cohort sampled during active COVID-19. Sequencing used peripheral blood.

CDR3 sequence (DNA): TGTGCCAGTAGCGGGAGACAGGGTGTCTATAATTCACCCCTCCACTTT. This translates into CASSGRQGVYNSPLHF. The chain employs TRBV19 and TRBJ1-6; 7 nucleotides align to TRBD1. Germline V lookup: CDR1 LNHDA, CDR2 SQIVND (reference sequence). Trimming at V came to 6 bases and at J to 3 bases, leaving 8 bases not matched to a gene. CDR3 length: 16 residues. Based on the CDR3 plus reference TRBV19 and TRBJ1-6, the full variable domain is DGGITQSPKYLFRKEGQNVTLSCEQNLNHDAMYWYRQDPGQGLRLIYYSQIVNDFQKGDIAEGYSVSREKKESFPLTVTSAQKNPTAFYLCASSGRQGVYNSPLHFGNGTRLTVT.